What follows is one TCR beta chain and its context. Its antigen is unknown. The data originate from a study of response to subunit inactivated influenza vaccine. MiXCR, run by TCRdb on the RT-PCR reads, gives a single entry per CDR3 protein. The sample has roughly 700,000 distinct CDR3 sequences, roughly 13% seen once. The study, taken as a whole, reports: Only a handful of new T cells, the authors suggested, are recruited with each seasonal influenza vaccination.

CDR3 length: 13 residues. Germline CDR1 is SQVTM and CDR2 is ANQGSEA. V lost 4 bases and J 3 bases, leaving 13 bases between the germline ends. The starting material was PBMCs from blood, obtained around 14 days before vaccination. The clonotype was recovered from a man between 50 and 59 years old who received an inactivated influenza vaccine. The rearrangement joins TRBV29-1 to TRBJ2-7; possibly TRBD1 for D (5 bases). CDR3 in amino acids: CSVVTERDYEQYF. The CDR3 coding sequence is TGCAGCGTTGTGACAGAGAGAGACTACGAGCAGTACTTC.